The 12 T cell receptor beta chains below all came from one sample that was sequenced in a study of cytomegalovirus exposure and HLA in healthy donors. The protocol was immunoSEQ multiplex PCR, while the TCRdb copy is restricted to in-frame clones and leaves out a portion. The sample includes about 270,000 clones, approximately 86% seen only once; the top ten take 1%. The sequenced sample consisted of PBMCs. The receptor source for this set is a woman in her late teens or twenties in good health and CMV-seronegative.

The CDR3 sequence: CASYPTGNTEAFF. The DNA for the CDR3 is TGTGCCAGCTACCCCACAGGGAACACTGAAGCTTTCTTT. The V and J genes are TRBV7-2 and TRBJ1-1; possible D gene TRBD1, 5 bases. Trimming removed 8 bases from V and 1 base from J, with 11 bases in between. CDR1 is SGHTA, CDR2 FQGNSA, per germline. The CDR3 consists of 13 residues.

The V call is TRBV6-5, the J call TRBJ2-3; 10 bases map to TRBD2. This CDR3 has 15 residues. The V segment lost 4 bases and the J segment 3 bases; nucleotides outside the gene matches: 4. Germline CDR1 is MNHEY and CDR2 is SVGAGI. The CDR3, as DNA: TGTGCCAGCAGTTTACAACTAGCGGGGACAGATACGCAGTATTTT. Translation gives CASSLQLAGTDTQYF.

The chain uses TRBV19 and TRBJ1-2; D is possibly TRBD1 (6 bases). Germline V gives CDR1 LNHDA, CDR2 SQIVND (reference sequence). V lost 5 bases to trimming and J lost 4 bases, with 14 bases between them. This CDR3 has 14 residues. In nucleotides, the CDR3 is TGTGCCAGTAGTCCTCAACAGGGCCGCTATGGCTACACCTTC. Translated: CASSPQQGRYGYTF.

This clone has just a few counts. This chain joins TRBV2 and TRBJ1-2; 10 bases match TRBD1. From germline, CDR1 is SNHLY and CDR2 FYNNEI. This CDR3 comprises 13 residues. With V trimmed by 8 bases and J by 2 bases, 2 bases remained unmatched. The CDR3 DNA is TGTGCCAGCCGACAGGGGGCGAACTATGGCTACACCTTC. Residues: CASRQGANYGYTF. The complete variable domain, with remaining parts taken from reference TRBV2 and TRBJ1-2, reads EPEVTQTPSHQVTQMGQEVILRCVPISNHLYFYWYRQILGQKVEFLVSFYNNEISEKSEIFDDQFSVERPDGSNFTLKIRSTKLEDSAMYFCASRQGANYGYTFGSGTRLTVV.

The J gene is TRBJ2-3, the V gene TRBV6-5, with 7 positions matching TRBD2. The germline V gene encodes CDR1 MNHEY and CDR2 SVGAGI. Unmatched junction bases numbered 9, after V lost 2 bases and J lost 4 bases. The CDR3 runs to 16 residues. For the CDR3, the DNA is TGTGCCAGCAGTTACCTAGCGGATGGGAGTTCAGATACGCAGTATTTT. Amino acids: CASSYLADGSSDTQYF.

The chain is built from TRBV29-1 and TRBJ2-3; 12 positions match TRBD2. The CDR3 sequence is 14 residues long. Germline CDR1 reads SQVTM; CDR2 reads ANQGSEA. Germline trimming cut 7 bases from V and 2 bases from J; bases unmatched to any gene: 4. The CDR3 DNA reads TGCAGCGCGCTAGCGGGAGGGATCACAGATACGCAGTATTTT. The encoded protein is CSALAGGITDTQYF.

CDR3: CASSLQLATGYEQYF. Written as DNA, the CDR3 is TGTGCCAGCAGCTTACAGTTAGCCACCGGCTACGAGCAGTACTTC. The J gene is TRBJ2-7, the V gene TRBV7-2; no clear D. Trimming cost V 2 bases and J 3 bases, with 14 bases left between them. This CDR3 comprises 15 residues. Germline assignment: CDR1 SGHTA and CDR2 FQGNSA.

CDR3 in DNA: TGTGCCAGCAGTTTAGGACAGGGGGCCTATGGCTACACCTTC. Translating gives CASSLGQGAYGYTF. This chain links TRBV27 with TRBJ1-2; TRBD1 matches 11 bases. The CDR3 totals 14 residues. Germline assignment: CDR1 MNHEY and CDR2 SMNVEV (reference sequence). Trimming took 2 bases from V and 4 from J; bases not matched to a gene: 0.

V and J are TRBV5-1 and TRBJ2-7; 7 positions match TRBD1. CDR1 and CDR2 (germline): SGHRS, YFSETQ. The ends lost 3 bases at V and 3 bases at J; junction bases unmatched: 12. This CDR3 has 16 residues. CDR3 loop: CASSWAPGTALYEQYF. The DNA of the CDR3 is TGCGCCAGCAGCTGGGCTCCCGGGACAGCCCTCTACGAGCAGTACTTC.

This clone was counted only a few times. Written as DNA, the CDR3 is TGTGCCAGTAGCAGGACAGGGACCTACGAGCAGTACTTC. It translates to CASSRTGTYEQYF. V and J are TRBV19 and TRBJ2-7, with 8 nucleotides matching TRBD1. V lost 6 bases, J lost 2 bases, and 3 bases stayed unmatched. Germline values: CDR1 LNHDA, CDR2 SQIVND (reference sequence). The CDR3 extends over 13 amino acids.

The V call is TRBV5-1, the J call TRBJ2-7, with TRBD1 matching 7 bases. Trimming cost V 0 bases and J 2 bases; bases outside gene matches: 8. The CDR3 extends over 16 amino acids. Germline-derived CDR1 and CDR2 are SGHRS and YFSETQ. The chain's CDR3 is CASSLGPGGVTYEQYF. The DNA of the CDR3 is TGCGCCAGCAGCTTGGGTCCAGGGGGTGTAACCTACGAGCAGTACTTC.

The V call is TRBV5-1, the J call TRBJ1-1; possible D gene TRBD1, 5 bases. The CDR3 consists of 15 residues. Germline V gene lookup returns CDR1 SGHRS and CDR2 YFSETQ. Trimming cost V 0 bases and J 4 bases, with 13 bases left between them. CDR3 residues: CASSLGPVTGTEAFF. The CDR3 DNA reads TGCGCCAGCAGCTTGGGGCCCGTCACAGGCACTGAAGCTTTCTTT.